These 8 T cell receptor beta chains originate from one sample sequenced in a study of T cells expressing NK-cell markers. TCRdb reprocessed the 5' RACE reads; each CDR3 protein has one entry and no DNA is given. The data show about 410,000 distinct CDR3 sequences, and the top ten clones hold approximately 12%. Specimen: blood T cells: a sorted CD56 or NKG2C T cell subset, CD4+ or CD8+ T cells, or bulk PBMC T cells (not recorded which). All receptors derive from a woman aged 45-65 years in good health.

This CDR3 is CASFSSGGRTGELFF. The chain carries TRBV7-9 and TRBJ2-2; there is no DNA to check the TCRdb D call of TRBD2. The CDR3 is 15 amino acids. CDR1 is SEHNR and CDR2 is FQNEAQ in the germline V gene (reference sequence).

The chain combines TRBV6-2 or TRBV6-3 with TRBJ2-1. This CDR3 comprises 15 residues. Germline lookup yields CDR1 MNHEY and CDR2 SVGEGT. The CDR3: CASRIGESSYNEQFF.

V usage is TRBV10-3 and J usage is TRBJ2-3; TCRdb reports TRBD1, a call that lacks DNA to check it against. This CDR3 has 16 amino acids. Germline assignment: CDR1 ENHRY and CDR2 SYGVKD. The CDR3 reads CAIIRTRGRNTDTQYF.

J is TRBJ1-1 and V is TRBV20-1; TCRdb designates TRBD1, a call that cannot be tested without DNA. Germline CDR1 DFQATT, CDR2 SNEGSKA (reference sequence). This CDR3 has 14 amino acids. This CDR3 is CSATPGHRNTEAFF.

The chain has TRBV7-9 and TRBJ1-1; the D call of TRBD1 rests on TCRdb alone, since no DNA is present to check it. There are 15 residues in the CDR3. CDR1 and CDR2 (germline): SEHNR, FQNEAQ (reference sequence). The chain's CDR3 is CASSTGQGWDTEAFF.

V usage is TRBV11-2 and J usage is TRBJ2-5; TCRdb calls TRBD2, which cannot be checked without DNA. Germline-derived CDR1 and CDR2 are SGHAT and FQNNGV. The CDR3 sequence is 16 residues long. CDR3 residues: CASSLASGSQQETQYF.

The chain has TRBV5-1 and TRBJ2-6; TCRdb proposes TRBD2, but this gene call is untestable without DNA. The CDR3 loop spans 20 amino acids. CDR1 is SGHRS, CDR2 YFSETQ, per germline. CDR3 in amino acids: CASSSVGTLALISGANVLTF.

The V call is TRBV28, the J call TRBJ2-2; TCRdb outputs TRBD1, but without DNA this stays unchecked. This CDR3 is 14 amino acids long. Germline V gives CDR1 MDHEN, CDR2 SYDVKM. CDR3 amino acids: CASSSLERTGELFF. The complete variable domain, with remaining parts taken from reference TRBV28 and TRBJ2-2, reads DVKVTQSSRYLVKRTGEKVFLECVQDMDHENMFWYRQDPGLGLRLIYFSYDVKMKEKGDIPEGYSVSREKKERFSLILESASTNQTSMYLCASSSLERTGELFFGEGSRLTVL.